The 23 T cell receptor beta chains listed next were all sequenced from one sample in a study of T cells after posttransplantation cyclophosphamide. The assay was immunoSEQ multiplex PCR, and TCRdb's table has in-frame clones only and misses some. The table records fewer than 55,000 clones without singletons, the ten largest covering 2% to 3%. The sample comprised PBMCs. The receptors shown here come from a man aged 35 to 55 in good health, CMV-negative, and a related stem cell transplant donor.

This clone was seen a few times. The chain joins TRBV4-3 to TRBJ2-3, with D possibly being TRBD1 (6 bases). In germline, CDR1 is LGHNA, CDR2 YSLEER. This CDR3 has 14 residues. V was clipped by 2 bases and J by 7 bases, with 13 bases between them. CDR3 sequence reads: CASSQPTDSNTQYF. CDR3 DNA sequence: TGCGCCAGCAGCCAACCTACGGACAGCAATACGCAGTATTTT.

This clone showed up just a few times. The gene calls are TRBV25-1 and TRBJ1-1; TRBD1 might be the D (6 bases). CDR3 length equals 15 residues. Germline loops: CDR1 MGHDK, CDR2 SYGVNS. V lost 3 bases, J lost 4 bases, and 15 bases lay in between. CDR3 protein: CASSENREGVTEAFF. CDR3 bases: TGTGCCAGCAGTGAGAACAGGGAGGGGGTCACTGAAGCTTTCTTT.

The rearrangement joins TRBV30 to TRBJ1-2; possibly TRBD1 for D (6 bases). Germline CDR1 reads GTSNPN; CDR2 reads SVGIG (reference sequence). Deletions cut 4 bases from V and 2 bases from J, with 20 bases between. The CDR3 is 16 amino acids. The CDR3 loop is CAWTRGLRTENYGYTF. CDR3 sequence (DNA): TGTGCCTGGACTAGAGGATTACGGACAGAGAACTATGGCTACACCTTC.

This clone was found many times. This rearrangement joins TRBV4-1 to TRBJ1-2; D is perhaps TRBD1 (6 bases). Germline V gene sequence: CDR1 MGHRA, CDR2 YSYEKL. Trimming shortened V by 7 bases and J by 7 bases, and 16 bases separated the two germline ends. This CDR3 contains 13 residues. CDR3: CASTQTGFFGYTF. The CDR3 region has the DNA TGCGCCAGCACACAAACAGGGTTTTTTGGCTACACCTTC.

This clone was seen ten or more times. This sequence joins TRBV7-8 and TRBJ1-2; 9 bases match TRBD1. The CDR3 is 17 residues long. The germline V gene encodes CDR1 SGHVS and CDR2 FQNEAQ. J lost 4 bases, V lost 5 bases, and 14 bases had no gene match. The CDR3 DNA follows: TGTGCCAGCAGCCACCGGACAGGGGCGATAAACCCCTATGGCTACACCTTC. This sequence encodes CASSHRTGAINPYGYTF.

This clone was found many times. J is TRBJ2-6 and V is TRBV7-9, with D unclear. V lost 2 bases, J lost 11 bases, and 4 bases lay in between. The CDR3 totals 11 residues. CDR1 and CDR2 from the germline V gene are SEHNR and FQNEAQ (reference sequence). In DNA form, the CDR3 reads TGTGCCAGCAGCTTAACTGACGTCCTGACTTTC. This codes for CASSLTDVLTF.

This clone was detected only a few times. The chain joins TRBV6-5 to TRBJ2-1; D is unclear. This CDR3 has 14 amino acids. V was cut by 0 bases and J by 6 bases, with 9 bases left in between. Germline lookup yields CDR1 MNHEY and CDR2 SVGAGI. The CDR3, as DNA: TGTGCCAGCAGTTACTCGCCCCAGTCCAATGAGCAGTTCTTC. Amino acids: CASSYSPQSNEQFF.

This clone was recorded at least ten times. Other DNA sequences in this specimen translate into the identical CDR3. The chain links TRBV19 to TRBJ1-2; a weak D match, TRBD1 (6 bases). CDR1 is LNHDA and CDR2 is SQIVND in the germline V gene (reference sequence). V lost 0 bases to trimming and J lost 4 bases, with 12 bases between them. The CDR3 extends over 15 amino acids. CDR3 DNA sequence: TGTGCCAGTAGTATAGATACCAGGGGAACCTATGGCTACACCTTC. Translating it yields CASSIDTRGTYGYTF.

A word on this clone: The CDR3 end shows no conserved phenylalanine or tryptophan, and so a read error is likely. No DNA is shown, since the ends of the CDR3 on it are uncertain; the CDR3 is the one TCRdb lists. The CDR3 is CASSPGGGGPVA. This sequence joins TRBV7-8 and TRBJ2-3; TRBD2 reflects the table's D call only, with no check against the DNA. Germline V gene lookup returns CDR1 SGHVS and CDR2 FQNEAQ. The CDR3 is 12 residues long, ends included.

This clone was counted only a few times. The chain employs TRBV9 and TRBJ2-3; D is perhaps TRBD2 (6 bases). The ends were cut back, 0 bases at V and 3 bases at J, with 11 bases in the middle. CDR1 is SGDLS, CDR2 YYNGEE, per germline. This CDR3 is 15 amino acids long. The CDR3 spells CASSVATGETDTQYF. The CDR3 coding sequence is TGTGCCAGCAGCGTAGCTACGGGGGAGACAGATACGCAGTATTTT.

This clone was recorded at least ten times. CDR3 DNA sequence: TGCGCCAGCAGCCAGCTAGCTAGAAACACCGGGGAGCTGTTTTTT. This translates into CASSQLARNTGELFF. V is TRBV4-1 and J is TRBJ2-2, with D perhaps TRBD2 (5 bases). V dropped 3 bases and J dropped 2 bases, with 10 bases sitting between them. This CDR3 comprises 15 residues. Per the germline V gene, CDR1 is MGHRA and CDR2 is YSYEKL.

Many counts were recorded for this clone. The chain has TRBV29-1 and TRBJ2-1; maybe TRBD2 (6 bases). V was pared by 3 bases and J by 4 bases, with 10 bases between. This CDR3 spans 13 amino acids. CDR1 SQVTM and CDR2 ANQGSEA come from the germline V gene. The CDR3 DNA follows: TGCAGCGTTGACTTAGCGGTTTACAATGAGCAGTTCTTC. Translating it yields CSVDLAVYNEQFF.

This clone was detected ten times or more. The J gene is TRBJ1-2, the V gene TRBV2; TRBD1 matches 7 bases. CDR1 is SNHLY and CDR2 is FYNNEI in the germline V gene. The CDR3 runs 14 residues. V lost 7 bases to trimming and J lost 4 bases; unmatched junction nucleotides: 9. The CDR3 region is CASTYYRDSYGYTF. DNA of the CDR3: TGTGCCAGCACTTACTACCGGGACAGCTATGGCTACACCTTC.

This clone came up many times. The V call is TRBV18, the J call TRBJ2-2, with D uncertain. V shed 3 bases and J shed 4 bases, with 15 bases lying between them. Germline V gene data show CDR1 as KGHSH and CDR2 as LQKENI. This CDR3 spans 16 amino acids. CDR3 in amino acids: CASSPEQAPGTGELFF. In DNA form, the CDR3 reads TGTGCCAGCTCACCGGAGCAAGCCCCGGGCACCGGGGAGCTGTTTTTT. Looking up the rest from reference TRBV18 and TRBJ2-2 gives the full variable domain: NAGVMQNPRHLVRRRGQEARLRCSPMKGHSHVYWYRQLPEEGLKFMVYLQKENIIDESGMPKERFSAEFPKEGPSILRIQQVVRGDSAAYFCASSPEQAPGTGELFFGEGSRLTVL.

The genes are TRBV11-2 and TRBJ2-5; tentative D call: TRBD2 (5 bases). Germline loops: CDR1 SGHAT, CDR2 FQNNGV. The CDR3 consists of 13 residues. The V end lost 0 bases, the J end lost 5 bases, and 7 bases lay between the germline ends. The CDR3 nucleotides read TGTGCCAGCAGCTTAGAGCGCGGGGAGACCCAGTACTTC. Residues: CASSLERGETQYF.

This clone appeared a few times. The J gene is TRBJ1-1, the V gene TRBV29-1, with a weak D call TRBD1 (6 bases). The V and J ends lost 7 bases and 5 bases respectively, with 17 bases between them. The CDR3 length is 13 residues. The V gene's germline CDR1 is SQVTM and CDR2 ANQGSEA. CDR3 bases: TGCAGCGCATATACAGGGAGTGGAACTGAAGCTTTCTTT. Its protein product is CSAYTGSGTEAFF.

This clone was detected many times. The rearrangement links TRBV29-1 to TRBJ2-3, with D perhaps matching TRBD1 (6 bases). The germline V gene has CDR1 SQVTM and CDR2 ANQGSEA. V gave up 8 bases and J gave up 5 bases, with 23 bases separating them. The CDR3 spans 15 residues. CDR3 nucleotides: TGCAGCCTCCAAGATGCCAGGGGCGGTCTAGATACGCAGTATTTT. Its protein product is CSLQDARGGLDTQYF.

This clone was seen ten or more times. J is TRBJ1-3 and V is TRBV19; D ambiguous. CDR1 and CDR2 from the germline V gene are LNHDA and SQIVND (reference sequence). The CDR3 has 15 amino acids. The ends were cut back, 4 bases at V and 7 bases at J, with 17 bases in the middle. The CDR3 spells CASSTKIGGWNTIYF. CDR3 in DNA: TGTGCCAGTAGTACTAAAATAGGAGGGTGGAACACCATATATTTT.

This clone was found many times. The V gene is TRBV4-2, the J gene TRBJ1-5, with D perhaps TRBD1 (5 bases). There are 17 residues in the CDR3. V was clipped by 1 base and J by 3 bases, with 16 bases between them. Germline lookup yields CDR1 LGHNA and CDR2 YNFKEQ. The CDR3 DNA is TGTGCCAGCAGCCAAGCGGGCGGGGGGGATCCCAATCAGCCCCAGCATTTT. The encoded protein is CASSQAGGGDPNQPQHF.

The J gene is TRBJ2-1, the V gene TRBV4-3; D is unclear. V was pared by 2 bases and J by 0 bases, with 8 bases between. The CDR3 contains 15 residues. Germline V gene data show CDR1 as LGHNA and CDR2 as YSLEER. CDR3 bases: TGCGCCAGCAGCCAAACTACGAGCTCCTACAATGAGCAGTTCTTC. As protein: CASSQTTSSYNEQFF.

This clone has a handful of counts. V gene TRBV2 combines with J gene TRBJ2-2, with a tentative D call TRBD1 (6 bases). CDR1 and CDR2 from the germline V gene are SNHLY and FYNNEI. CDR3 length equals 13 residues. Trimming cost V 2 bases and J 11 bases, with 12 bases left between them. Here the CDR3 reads CASSETDSRELFF. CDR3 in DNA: TGTGCCAGCAGTGAAACGGACAGCCGAGAGCTGTTTTTT.

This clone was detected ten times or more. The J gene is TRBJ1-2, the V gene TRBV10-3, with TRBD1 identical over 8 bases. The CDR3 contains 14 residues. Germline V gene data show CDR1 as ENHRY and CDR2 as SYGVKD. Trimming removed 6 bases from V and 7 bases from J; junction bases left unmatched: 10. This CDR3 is CAIRGQGLNSGYTF. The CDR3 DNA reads TGTGCCATCAGAGGACAGGGACTGAATTCTGGCTACACCTTC.

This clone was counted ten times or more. Written as DNA, the CDR3 is TGTGCCAGCAGTTACGTTGGGCAAGGTCAGCCCCAGCATTTT. Protein sequence: CASSYVGQGQPQHF. The chain carries TRBV6-5 and TRBJ1-5; the D is unclear. The CDR3 length is 14 residues. V gave up 2 bases and J gave up 6 bases, with 11 bases separating them. Germline V gene lookup returns CDR1 MNHEY and CDR2 SVGAGI.